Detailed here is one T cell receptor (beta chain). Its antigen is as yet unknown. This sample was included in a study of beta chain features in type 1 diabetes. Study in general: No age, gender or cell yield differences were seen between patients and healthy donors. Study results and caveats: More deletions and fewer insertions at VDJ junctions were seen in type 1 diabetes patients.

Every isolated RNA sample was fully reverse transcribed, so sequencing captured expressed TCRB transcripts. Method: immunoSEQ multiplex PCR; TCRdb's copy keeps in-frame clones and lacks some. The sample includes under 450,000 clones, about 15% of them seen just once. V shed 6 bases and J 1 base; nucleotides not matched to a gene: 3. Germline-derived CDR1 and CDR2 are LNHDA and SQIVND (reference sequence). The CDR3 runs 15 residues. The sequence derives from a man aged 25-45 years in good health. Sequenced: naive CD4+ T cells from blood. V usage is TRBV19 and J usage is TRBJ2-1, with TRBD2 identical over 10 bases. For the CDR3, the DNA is TGTGCCAGTAGCAGGACTAGCGGATCCTACAATGAGCAGTTCTTC. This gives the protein CASSRTSGSYNEQFF.